These T cell receptor beta chains were read from a single sample in a study of blood T cell repertoires in COVID-19. The table came from immunoSEQ multiplex PCR; TCRdb's copy has only in-frame clones and leaves some out. This table holds 200,000 to 250,000 clones, 75% to 90% found once. Sequenced sample: PBMCs or T cells enriched from blood (not recorded which). The receptors were sampled from a man aged 35 to 55 who had recovered from COVID-19. The CDR3 runs from the conserved cysteine through the conserved F or W. The order of the fields is J gene, V gene, D gene, clone size, CDR3 protein, CDR3 DNA. D genes are given only for firm matches. Clone sizes are given selectively: once, few, many, or a class where the clone is expanded.

>TRBJ2-1|TRBV19|NA|NA
CASSIAGFTDEQFF
TGTGCCAGTAGTATAGCGGGATTCACGGATGAGCAGTTCTTC
>TRBJ1-6|TRBV2|NA|NA
CASIRAGYSPLHF
TGTGCCAGCATCAGAGCAGGGTACTCACCCCTCCACTTT
>TRBJ2-7|TRBV13|TRBD2|NA
CASSGTSGGPSSYEQYF
TGTGCCAGCAGCGGGACTAGCGGGGGCCCTAGCTCCTACGAGCAGTACTTC
>TRBJ2-6|TRBV27|TRBD1|NA
CASSLSKDRVLYGANVLTF
TGTGCCAGCAGTTTAAGCAAGGACAGGGTGTTGTATGGGGCCAACGTCCTGACTTTC
>TRBJ2-7|TRBV11-2|TRBD1|NA
CASSLETGGLSEQYF
TGTGCCAGCAGCTTAGAGACAGGGGGCCTATCCGAGCAGTACTTC
>TRBJ2-3|TRBV15|NA|few
CATSSAGPTDTQYF
TGTGCCACCAGCAGTGCGGGACCCACAGATACGCAGTATTTT
>TRBJ2-5|TRBV11-2|TRBD1|once
CASSPRGTETQYF
TGTGCCAGCAGCCCCAGGGGGACAGAGACCCAGTACTTC
>TRBJ1-6|TRBV25-1|NA|many
CASSVTVHSNSPLHF
TGTGCCAGCAGTGTTACAGTACATTCTAATTCACCCCTCCACTTT
>TRBJ2-5|TRBV20-1|NA|NA
CSASGETQYF
TGCAGTGCTAGCGGTGAGACCCAGTACTTC
>TRBJ1-2|TRBV5-4|TRBD1|few
CASSMDRAAYGYTF
TGTGCCAGCAGCATGGACAGGGCCGCCTATGGCTACACCTTC
>TRBJ1-1|TRBV7-8|TRBD1|once
CASSFTGDMGEAFF
TGTGCCAGCAGCTTCACAGGGGACATGGGTGAAGCTTTCTTT
>TRBJ1-1|TRBV14|NA|NA
CASSQGSGTEAFF
TGTGCCAGCAGCCAGGGTTCAGGCACTGAAGCTTTCTTT
>TRBJ2-5|TRBV5-8|TRBD1|NA
CASRPRQGSETQYF
TGTGCCAGCAGACCCCGACAGGGAAGCGAGACCCAGTACTTC
>TRBJ1-3|TRBV18|TRBD1|few
CASSSDRVGGNTIYF
TGTGCCAGCTCATCCGACAGGGTCGGTGGAAACACCATATATTTT
>TRBJ2-3|TRBV19|TRBD2|once
CASSRRSGGYTDTQYF
TGTGCCAGTAGCCGACGTAGCGGGGGATACACAGATACGCAGTATTTT
>TRBJ1-1|TRBV5-4|TRBD1|NA
CASRTGSHTEAFF
TGTGCCAGCAGGACAGGGAGCCACACTGAAGCTTTCTTT
>TRBJ1-6|TRBV10-3|NA|NA
CAISELDSPLHF
TGTGCCATCAGTGAGCTCGATTCACCCCTCCACTTT
>TRBJ1-2|TRBV2|TRBD1|NA
CASIPWDRDDYGYTF
TGTGCCAGCATTCCGTGGGACAGGGATGACTATGGCTACACCTTC
>TRBJ2-2|TRBV5-1|NA|NA
CASSPTGTGELFF
TGCGCCAGCAGCCCGACGGGAACCGGGGAGCTGTTTTTT
>TRBJ2-4|TRBV4-2|TRBD2|NA
CASSQDHQRGGAKNIQYF
TGTGCCAGCAGCCAAGATCACCAGCGGGGAGGGGCCAAAAACATTCAGTACTTC
>TRBJ1-6|TRBV18|TRBD1|NA
CASSPFEVVRDRDSPLHF
TGTGCCAGCTCACCTTTCGAAGTAGTTCGGGACAGGGATTCACCCCTCCACTTT
>TRBJ2-3|TRBV9|TRBD2|NA
CASSRLAGVPSTDTQYF
TGTGCCAGCAGCCGACTAGCGGGGGTCCCTAGCACAGATACGCAGTATTTT
>TRBJ2-3|TRBV6-5|TRBD1|few
CASSIRGPGTDTQYF
TGTGCCAGCAGTATCAGGGGGCCGGGGACAGATACGCAGTATTTT
>TRBJ2-1|TRBV18|TRBD2|NA
CASSPGLAGGPVQEQFF
TGTGCCAGCTCACCCGGACTAGCGGGAGGGCCGGTACAAGAGCAGTTCTTC
>TRBJ2-7|TRBV7-9|TRBD2|NA
CATTFGGGNDEQYF
TGTGCCACTACGTTCGGCGGGGGTAACGACGAGCAGTACTTC
>TRBJ2-2|TRBV15|NA|NA
CATSSSLGAGELFF
TGTGCCACCAGCTCCTCTCTCGGGGCCGGGGAGCTGTTTTTT
>TRBJ2-5|TRBV12-3/TRBV12-4|TRBD1|NA
CATGTGIQETQYF
TGTGCCACCGGGACAGGGATTCAAGAGACCCAGTACTTC
>TRBJ2-7|TRBV3-1/TRBV3-2|TRBD1|NA
CASSQDGQGAGEQYF
TGTGCCAGCAGCCAAGATGGACAGGGGGCGGGAGAGCAGTACTTC
>TRBJ2-7|TRBV7-8|NA|NA
CASSLSLTYEQYF
TGTGCCAGCAGCTTAAGTCTAACCTACGAGCAGTACTTC
>TRBJ1-2|TRBV7-3|TRBD1|NA
CASSRPGQGPGGYTF
TGTGCCAGCAGCAGACCCGGACAGGGTCCCGGGGGCTACACCTTC